The clone carrying this T cell receptor (beta chain) was detected many times. These data originate in a study of regulatory T cells in long-lasting Graves disease. Background on the study: Disease was considered persistent Graves' disease after over 5 years of antithyroid drugs (with positive TSH receptor antibodies).

Time point noted: persistent/refractory GD, antithyroid drugs over 5 years with positive TRAb. RNA from PBMCs was the source of the TCR library. Tubes containing EDTA received around 9.9 milliliters of drawn peripheral blood. Arm-PCR of CDR3 regions and iRepertoire HTBI primers were used to build TCR beta libraries. TCRdb re-called the multiplex PCR reads with MiXCR, one entry per CDR3 protein. Here the sample spans some 370,000 distinct CDR3 sequences, less than 25% being singletons. The CDR3 covers 14 residues. From germline, CDR1 is MNHEY and CDR2 SMNVEV (reference sequence). The V end was cut by 5 bases, the J end by 1 base, with 9 bases between.

The TCR was taken from a female donor with Graves disease. The material sequenced was peripheral blood mononuclear cells (PBMCs), taken when the disease was refractory, from a patient treated with antithyroid drugs. The chain employs TRBV27 and TRBJ1-5; D uncertain. CDR3 loop: CASSAGLSNQPQHF. The CDR3 bases are TGTGCCAGCAGTGCAGGACTAAGCAATCAGCCCCAGCATTTT.